Given below is one TCR beta chain in context. Its antigen is as yet unknown. The protocol was immunoSEQ multiplex PCR, while the TCRdb copy is restricted to in-frame clones and leaves out a portion. The data contain hundreds of thousands of clones, about 90% of them seen just once; the ten biggest clones take up about 1.5%. V shed 0 bases and J shed 6 bases, with 10 bases lying between them. The germline V gene encodes CDR1 SGHRS and CDR2 YFSETQ. The CDR3 extends over 13 amino acids. The source of the sample is a study of Ad26.COV2.S vaccination and SARS-CoV-2 variants. Study as a whole: Enrolled in COV1001, the donor was in the Ad26.COV2.S trial arm, which received the vaccine.

Study-wide findings and caveats: Recipients of either vaccine or placebo displayed similar breadth of non-spike TCRs. Estimates derived from TCR breadth and depth analyses may have underestimated total T cell responses.

Treatment noted: 19 received Ad26.COV2.S at low or high dose, single or two shots; about five received placebo; per-sample allocation not given. Samples were taken on day 63 after the first vaccine or placebo injection. At a Boston site, the person donating was an adult of 18-55 years. The chain is built from TRBV5-1 and TRBJ2-7, with D unresolved. The specimen comprised peripheral blood, sampled in a trial of Ad26.COV2.S vaccine versus placebo. The receptor comes from a person between 18 and 65 years old who received the Ad26.COV2.S COVID-19 vaccine or a placebo. In DNA form, the CDR3 reads TGCGCCAGCAGCTTGGTTGAGTGGAGCGAGCAGTACTTC. Protein product: CASSLVEWSEQYF.